Below, one T cell receptor beta chain is given with its context. Its matching antigen is unknown. Within a library made for alpha chains, this beta chain is off target, and its count is uninformative. This sample was taken from a study of spatial heterogeneity in lung cancer. The time point denotes: sample taken at primary tumor resection. Without sorting, whole RNA was sequenced from tumor, nontumor lung or frozen PBMC. Samples were donated by 72 untreated early-stage non-small cell lung cancer patients. Every molecule of TCR cDNA had its own unique molecular identifier. TCRdb reanalysed the 5' RACE reads using MiXCR and keeps one entry per CDR3 protein. The sample lists 950 to 1,300 distinct CDR3 sequences, roughly three quarters occurring once. The CDR3 extends over 12 amino acids. Losses at the gene ends were 5 bases for V and 9 bases for J; bases not matched to a gene: 7. Germline CDR1 SEHNR, CDR2 FQNEAQ (reference sequence).

The study, taken as a whole, reports: Ubiquitous expanded tumor TCRs were observed in blood more at resection than follow-up.

The V call is TRBV7-9, the J call TRBJ2-7; 7 bases line up with TRBD1. Source: PBMCs, taken at surgery. The clonotype comes from a male donor with early-stage non-small cell lung cancer. The CDR3 DNA follows: TGTGCCAGCAGCCCTAGCACAGGGGCGCAGTACTTC. Protein: CASSPSTGAQYF.